The following is a T cell receptor beta chain sequence with its context. HIV-negative, healthy adults without recent acute infections or vaccinations were the donors. The germline V and J ends were trimmed by 6 bases and 1 base, with 9 bases remaining between them. This CDR3 is built from 13 residues. CDR1 is MNHEY, CDR2 SMNVEV, per germline (reference sequence). Clones were read by immunoSEQ multiplex PCR, and TCRdb kept only the in-frame ones, dropping some. The sample yields about 100,000 clones, more than 65% seen once. The entry originates in a study of shared clonotypes between healthy human individuals. Study-level information: Donors had three CD4 naive, three CD4 memory, two CD8 naive and one CD8 memory plate apiece.

What was sequenced was memory CD8+ T cells sorted from blood. Specified subset: CD45RO+ cells pooled with CCR7-negative TemRA cells. The V call is TRBV27, the J call TRBJ2-5; D unclear. The origin of this receptor is a woman in her 30s in good health. The CDR3 spells CASSRRPQETQYF. In nucleotides, the CDR3 is TGTGCCAGCAGCCGGCGACCCCAAGAGACCCAGTACTTC.